This T cell receptor (beta chain) is from a study of CD8 T cells in ankylosing spondylitis. Overall study results and limits: Disease-linked clones displayed a CD8+ phenotype and appeared relatively rarely in peripheral blood. Enrichment of disease-linked clones was reportedly significant in matched ankylosing spondylitis synovial fluid. Fewer than ten highly homologous variants made up a TCR beta motif, and this motif appeared characteristic of ankylosing spondylitis blood.

Each TCR beta library was made by quantitative 5'-RACE that incorporated molecular barcodes. TCRdb re-derived calls from the 5' RACE reads in MiXCR, one entry per CDR3 protein. The sample comprises around 300,000 distinct CDR3 sequences, 20% of which are singletons, and 3.5% rests with the top ten. The CDR3 spans 14 residues. After removal of 8 bases from V and 8 bases from J, the junction contained 7 bases not matched to a gene. Germline assignment: CDR1 SGHAT and CDR2 FQDESV (reference sequence). On this clonotype itself: Its antigen is still unknown.

The sample taken for sequencing was blood, either unsorted or a sorted T cell fraction (not recorded which). The gene calls are TRBV11-1 and TRBJ2-1; 12 bases are a match to TRBD2. The TCR was taken from a female donor with ankylosing spondylitis or in good health (not recorded which). CDR3 nucleotide sequence: TGTGCCAGCCAGTCGACTAGCGGGAGTCATGAGCAGTTCTTC. This encodes CASQSTSGSHEQFF.